The next 25 T cell receptor beta chains were all read from a single sample in a study of T cell responses to AZD1222 COVID-19 vaccine. The table came from immunoSEQ multiplex PCR; TCRdb's copy has only in-frame clones and leaves some out. This table holds approximately 270,000 clones, around 93% found once. The sample was peripheral blood, taken 28 days after the second AZD1222 dose. These receptor sequences come from an adult who received the AZD1222 COVID-19 vaccine.

This chain uses TRBV11-1 with TRBJ2-7; a weak D match, TRBD1 (5 bases). CDR1 SGHAT and CDR2 FQDESV come from the germline V gene (reference sequence). With 4 bases removed from V and 0 bases from J, the gap between germline ends came to 7 bases. The CDR3 runs 13 residues. The DNA of the CDR3 is TGTGCCAGCAGCTACAGGATCTCCTACGAGCAGTACTTC. Translating it yields CASSYRISYEQYF.

This clone occurred a few times. V gene TRBV27 combines with J gene TRBJ1-6; D gene unclear. The V gene lost 4 bases and the J gene lost 5 bases, with 9 bases spanning the gap. The length of the CDR3 is 14 residues. CDR1 is MNHEY and CDR2 is SMNVEV in the germline V gene (reference sequence). As DNA, the CDR3 is TGTGCCAGCAGTTCAAGGCAGAATAATTCACCCCTCCACTTT. Protein sequence: CASSSRQNNSPLHF.

This clone turned up a few times. The CDR3 region is CASILGQSSYEQYF. In DNA, the CDR3 is TGTGCCAGCATACTAGGACAGAGCTCCTACGAGCAGTACTTC. This chain links TRBV2 with TRBJ2-7; D might be TRBD1 (6 bases). The CDR3 is 14 residues long. Germline V gene lookup returns CDR1 SNHLY and CDR2 FYNNEI. V shed 7 bases and J shed 0 bases, with 13 bases lying between them. The full variable domain, rest sourced from reference TRBV2 and TRBJ2-7, is EPEVTQTPSHQVTQMGQEVILRCVPISNHLYFYWYRQILGQKVEFLVSFYNNEISEKSEIFDDQFSVERPDGSNFTLKIRSTKLEDSAMYFCASILGQSSYEQYFGPGTRLTVT.

This clone was counted a few times. The genes are TRBV27 and TRBJ1-2; D unresolved. This CDR3 is built from 12 residues. The V gene's germline CDR1 is MNHEY and CDR2 SMNVEV (reference sequence). V shed 5 bases and J shed 10 bases, with 14 bases lying between them. The CDR3: CASSPREGDYTF. For the CDR3, the DNA is TGTGCCAGCAGTCCCCGAGAGGGAGACTACACCTTC.

V and J are TRBV5-5 and TRBJ1-3; D gene ambiguous. The ends were cut back, 4 bases at V and 7 bases at J, with 15 bases in the middle. The CDR3 contains 14 residues. CDR1 is SGHKS, CDR2 YYEKEE, per germline (reference sequence). CDR3 loop: CASSPSGARNTIYF. Here the CDR3 DNA reads TGTGCCAGCAGCCCCTCGGGAGCGAGGAACACCATATATTTT.

V gene TRBV7-2 combines with J gene TRBJ1-5; 10 nucleotides align to TRBD1. V lost 8 bases and J lost 6; bases outside the gene matches: 4. The CDR3 runs to 13 residues. The germline gives CDR1 SGHTA, CDR2 FQGNSA. CDR3 DNA sequence: TGTGCCAGCGGGGACAGGGGATTTCAGCCCCAGCATTTT. As protein: CASGDRGFQPQHF.

The chain recombines TRBV20-1 with TRBJ1-2, with D maybe TRBD1 (5 bases). The CDR3 sequence is 11 residues long. Looked up from germline, CDR1 is DFQATT and CDR2 is SNEGSKA (reference sequence). The chain's CDR3 is CRVDKNYGYTF. CDR3 sequence (DNA): TGCAGGGTGGACAAGAACTATGGCTACACCTTC.

The chain joins TRBV4-1 to TRBJ2-1; 7 bases match TRBD2. Germline loops: CDR1 MGHRA, CDR2 YSYEKL. Trimming cost V 4 bases and J 4 bases; bases outside gene matches: 10. The CDR3 is 16 amino acids. The CDR3 nucleotides are TGCGCCAGCAGCCGAGGTGCGGGAGCTCCTTACAATGAGCAGTTCTTC. Protein: CASSRGAGAPYNEQFF.

V gene TRBV25-1 combines with J gene TRBJ1-2; the D is unclear. The length of the CDR3 is 13 residues. Germline values: CDR1 MGHDK, CDR2 SYGVNS. The germline V and J ends were trimmed by 6 bases and 1 base, with 9 bases remaining between them. The CDR3 is CASSPDGNYGYTF. CDR3 sequence (DNA): TGTGCCAGCAGCCCTGACGGTAACTATGGCTACACCTTC.

The chain employs TRBV11-3 and TRBJ1-6; D might be TRBD1 (6 bases). CDR1 and CDR2 (germline): SGHNT, YENEEA. V was trimmed by 5 bases and J by 9 bases, leaving 14 bases between them. This CDR3 is 14 amino acids long. In DNA, the CDR3 is TGTGCCAGCAGCCCCCACAGGGTCCTTTCACCCCTCCACTTT. As protein: CASSPHRVLSPLHF.

The genes are TRBV4-1 and TRBJ1-5, with 7 bases fitting TRBD1. The CDR3 spans 16 residues. J was trimmed by 7 bases and V by 4 bases; bases with no gene match: 13. CDR1 MGHRA and CDR2 YSYEKL come from the germline V gene. This chain's CDR3 is CASSLTTGWVIQPQHF. In DNA form, the CDR3 reads TGCGCCAGCAGCCTGACGACAGGGTGGGTGATACAGCCCCAGCATTTT.

The V and J genes are TRBV30 and TRBJ1-1; 7 bases match TRBD1. V trimming: 4 bases; J trimming: 1 base; junction bases outside the gene matches: 6. CDR3 length equals 14 residues. CDR1 is GTSNPN, CDR2 SVGIG, per germline (reference sequence). CDR3 loop: CAWTLGQPNTEAFF. CDR3 sequence (DNA): TGTGCCTGGACCCTGGGACAGCCGAACACTGAAGCTTTCTTT.

This clone was counted a single time. The V call is TRBV4-1, the J call TRBJ2-7; 10 nucleotides agree with TRBD1. V lost 4 bases to trimming and J lost 1 base; unmatched junction nucleotides: 4. This CDR3 has 15 amino acids. Germline V lookup: CDR1 MGHRA, CDR2 YSYEKL. CDR3 amino acids: CASSPGTGDSYEQYF. The CDR3 nucleotides are TGCGCCAGCAGCCCCGGGACAGGGGATTCCTACGAGCAGTACTTC.

The rearrangement joins TRBV4-1 to TRBJ1-4; D not resolved. The CDR3 runs 14 residues. Germline V gene lookup returns CDR1 MGHRA and CDR2 YSYEKL. Trimming pared 5 bases from V and 1 base from J, leaving 8 bases between. The CDR3 DNA reads as TGCGCCAGCAGCAGGGCAGGAACTAATGAAAAACTGTTTTTT. Translating gives CASSRAGTNEKLFF.

V gene TRBV15 combines with J gene TRBJ1-1; D possibly corresponds to TRBD1 (5 bases). The CDR3 consists of 16 residues. Per germline, CDR1 LNHNV and CDR2 YYDKDF (reference sequence). V dropped 5 bases and J dropped 0 bases, with 16 bases sitting between them. CDR3 loop: CATSPTGREMNTEAFF. In nucleotides, the CDR3 is TGTGCCACCAGCCCTACAGGAAGGGAAATGAACACTGAAGCTTTCTTT.

The chain is built from TRBV5-8 and TRBJ2-4; D unclear. Germline V CDR1 and CDR2: SGHTS, YDEGEE. V lost 0 bases to trimming and J lost 13 bases, with 8 bases between them. The CDR3 covers 11 residues. The CDR3 nucleotides read TGTGCCAGCAGCTTGGAAAGGCGACAGTACTTC. Encoded protein: CASSLERRQYF. Using reference TRBV5-8 and TRBJ2-4 for the parts outside the CDR3, the full variable domain is EAGVTQSPTHLIKTRGQQATLRCSPISGHTSVYWYQQALGLGLQFLLWYDEGEERNRGNFPPRFSGRQFPNYSSELNVNALELEDSALYLCASSLERRQYFGAGTRLSVL.

This sequence joins TRBV27 and TRBJ1-1; the D gene is possibly TRBD1 (5 bases). Germline loops: CDR1 MNHEY, CDR2 SMNVEV (reference sequence). Trimming left V 7 bases short and J 7 bases short, with 19 bases between. This CDR3 contains 14 residues. The CDR3 loop reads CASTPPGSPGEAFF. The CDR3 DNA reads TGTGCCAGCACCCCTCCAGGGTCGCCAGGTGAAGCTTTCTTT.

This clone appeared once. The chain has TRBV27 and TRBJ2-5, with D tentatively TRBD1 or TRBD2 (6 bases each). CDR1 and CDR2 (germline): MNHEY, SMNVEV (reference sequence). CDR3 size: 17 residues. V shed 6 bases and J shed 4 bases, with 24 bases lying between them. The DNA for the CDR3 is TGTGCCAGCAGCGTGAGGGGGGACAAAAAAGTTGGAGAGACCCAGTACTTC. Its translation is CASSVRGDKKVGETQYF.

V gene TRBV5-5 combines with J gene TRBJ2-5; D may correspond to TRBD1 or TRBD2 (5 bases each). The CDR3 loop spans 13 amino acids. V was pared by 3 bases and J by 5 bases, with 11 bases between. Germline V gene data show CDR1 as SGHKS and CDR2 as YYEKEE (reference sequence). This CDR3 is CASSYRGLETQYF. Here the CDR3 DNA reads TGTGCCAGCAGCTACCGGGGCCTGGAGACCCAGTACTTC.

The rearrangement uses TRBV2 and TRBJ1-1; the D is unclear. This CDR3 has 14 amino acids. The V gene lost 7 bases and the J gene lost 3 bases, with 15 bases spanning the gap. CDR1 is SNHLY and CDR2 is FYNNEI in the germline V gene. CDR3 amino acids: CASTIIEGYTEAFF. CDR3 bases: TGTGCCAGCACAATAATCGAAGGATACACTGAAGCTTTCTTT.

In regard to this clone: Other DNA sequences in the same sample also yield this CDR3. The CDR3 nucleotides are TGTGCCAGCAGTTCCCGGACCCTGAACACTGAAGCTTTCTTT. It is translated as CASSSRTLNTEAFF. This chain joins TRBV2 and TRBJ1-1; D gene ambiguous. This CDR3 spans 14 amino acids. Between the trimmed V and J ends, which lost 5 bases and 0 bases, there was a span of 10 bases. CDR1 and CDR2 from the germline V gene are SNHLY and FYNNEI.

The CDR3, as DNA: TGTGCCATCACGGGGGGAACAGGCTACAATGAGCAGTTCTTC. The encoded protein is CAITGGTGYNEQFF. The genes are TRBV10-3 and TRBJ2-1; 7 bases are shared with TRBD2. Germline loops: CDR1 ENHRY, CDR2 SYGVKD. The length of the CDR3 is 14 residues. Trimming at V came to 7 bases and at J to 3 bases, leaving 6 bases not matched to a gene.

In its sample, this clone was seen once. CDR3: CSASAGGPNTEAFF. The CDR3 DNA is TGCAGTGCTAGTGCAGGGGGGCCGAACACTGAAGCTTTCTTT. The V gene is TRBV20-1, the J gene TRBJ1-1, with 7 bases matching TRBD1. Germline CDR1 is DFQATT and CDR2 is SNEGSKA (reference sequence). J gave up 1 base and V 3 bases, and 5 bases lay outside the gene matches. The CDR3 has 14 residues.

There are a few counts of this clone. The chain combines TRBV5-6 with TRBJ1-2; TRBD1 is a possible D gene (6 bases). Deletions cut 4 bases from V and 8 bases from J, with 15 bases between. The germline V gene has CDR1 SGHDT and CDR2 YYEEEE. This CDR3 has 13 residues. CDR3 nucleotide sequence: TGTGCCAGCAGCCAGCCAGGGGTGGCGGGCTACACCTTC. This gives the protein CASSQPGVAGYTF.

The chain joins TRBV7-2 to TRBJ2-7; the match to TRBD2 covers 8 bases. Germline lookup yields CDR1 SGHTA and CDR2 FQGNSA. The CDR3 is made up of 14 amino acids. The V gene end was trimmed by 1 base and the J gene end by 3 bases; junction bases not matched to a gene: 2. This CDR3 reads CASSLGGTSYEQYF. DNA for the CDR3: TGTGCCAGCAGCTTAGGTGGGACTAGCTACGAGCAGTACTTC.